The source of this T cell receptor (beta chain) is a study of post-analysis software for immune sequencing data. The overall study: Courses of disease covered relapsing-remitting, secondary progressive and progressive-relapsing multiple sclerosis. Study-level findings and limits: People with multiple sclerosis had a significantly lower normalized Chao1 diversity than controls did. Batch-matched samples strongly co-clustered by F measure.

Unique molecular identifiers were carried by the TCR beta cDNA libraries. Researchers reported some 500,000 cDNA molecules coming from roughly 1 to 10 million T cells. Each CDR3 protein is one row after TCRdb ran MiXCR on the PCR reads. The profile shows 550,000 to 700,000 distinct CDR3 sequences, 44% of them singletons. This clonotype has more than one count but fewer than ten. Its antigen remains unidentified. Sequenced: blood. This TCR came from a girl aged 5-17 years with multiple sclerosis.

CDR3 DNA sequence: TGTGCCAGCAGCTTTACGACCGGGGCAGATACGCAGTATTTT. This encodes CASSFTTGADTQYF. The rearrangement joins TRBV5-6 to TRBJ2-3; the D gene is possibly TRBD2 (5 bases). The V end was cut by 2 bases, the J end by 4 bases, with 11 bases between. Germline CDR1 SGHDT, CDR2 YYEEEE. The CDR3 is 14 amino acids.